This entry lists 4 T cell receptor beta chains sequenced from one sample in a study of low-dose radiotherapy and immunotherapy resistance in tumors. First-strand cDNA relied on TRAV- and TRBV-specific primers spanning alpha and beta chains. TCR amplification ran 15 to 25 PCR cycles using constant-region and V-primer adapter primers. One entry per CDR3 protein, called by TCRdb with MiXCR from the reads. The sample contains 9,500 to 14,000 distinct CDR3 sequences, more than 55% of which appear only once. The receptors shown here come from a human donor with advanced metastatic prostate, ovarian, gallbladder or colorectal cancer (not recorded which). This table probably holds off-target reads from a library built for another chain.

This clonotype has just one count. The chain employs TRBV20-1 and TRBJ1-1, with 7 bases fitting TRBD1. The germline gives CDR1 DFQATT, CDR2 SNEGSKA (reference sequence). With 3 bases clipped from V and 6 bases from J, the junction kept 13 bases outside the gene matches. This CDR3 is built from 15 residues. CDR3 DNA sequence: TGCAGTGCTAGGATCCCAACAGGGGATTTTGCTGAAGCTTTCTTT. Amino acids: CSARIPTGDFAEAFF.

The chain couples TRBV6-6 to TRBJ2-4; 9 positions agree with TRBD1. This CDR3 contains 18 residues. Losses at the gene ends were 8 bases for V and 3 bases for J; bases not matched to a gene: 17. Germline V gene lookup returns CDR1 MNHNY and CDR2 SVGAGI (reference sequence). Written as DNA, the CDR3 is TGTGCCAGCCGGTACCCTGGACAGGGGTCTTTTGGCAAAAACATTCAGTACTTC. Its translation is CASRYPGQGSFGKNIQYF.

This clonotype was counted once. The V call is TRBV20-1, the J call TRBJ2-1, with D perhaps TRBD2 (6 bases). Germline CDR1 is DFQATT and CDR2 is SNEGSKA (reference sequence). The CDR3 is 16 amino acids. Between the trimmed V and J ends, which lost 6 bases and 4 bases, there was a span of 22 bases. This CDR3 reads CSAIPAWGRKYNEQFF. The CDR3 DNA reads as TGCAGTGCCATCCCCGCGTGGGGGAGGAAATACAATGAGCAGTTCTTC.

The CDR3 spells CASSHQGAHEQYF. CDR3 bases: TGTGCCAGCAGTCATCAGGGGGCCCACGAGCAGTACTTC. The chain recombines TRBV3-1 with TRBJ2-7, with 8 bases identical to TRBD1. This CDR3 region has 13 residues. The trim removed 6 bases at V and 5 bases at J, leaving 6 bases unmatched. Per the germline V gene, CDR1 is LGHDT and CDR2 is YNNKEL (reference sequence).